Listed below are T cell receptor beta chains from one sample, sequenced in a study of blood T cell repertoires in COVID-19. Produced via immunoSEQ multiplex PCR; TCRdb's table is partial and in-frame only. In the table there are 95,000 to 120,000 clones, approximately 85% of which are singletons. Material: peripheral blood. These receptors were taken from a woman aged 60-75 years with COVID-19, enrolled during active disease. CDR3s include the opening cysteine and the closing phenylalanine or tryptophan. A D gene is named only where the DNA matches it firmly. Part of the rows lack a size; the others show once, few, many or a class for expanded clones.

>TRBV4-1|TRBJ1-6|NA|NA
CASSQDWQRPSSYNSPLHF
TGCGCCAGCAGCCAAGATTGGCAGAGGCCCAGCTCCTATAATTCACCCCTCCACTTT
>TRBV4-3|TRBJ2-7|TRBD1|NA
CASSQDLGQGLYEQYF
TGCGCCAGCAGCCAAGACCTCGGACAGGGGCTCTACGAGCAGTACTTC
>TRBV18|TRBJ1-4|TRBD1|NA
CASSPGQSNEKLFF
TGTGCCAGCTCACCGGGACAGTCTAATGAAAAACTGTTTTTT
>TRBV24-1|TRBJ1-2|NA|NA
CATSDLGNNYGYTF
TGTGCCACCAGTGATTTGGGCAACAACTATGGCTACACCTTC
>TRBV5-4|TRBJ2-7|TRBD1|NA
CASSLDRGTNEQYF
TGTGCCAGCAGCTTGGACAGGGGTACCAACGAGCAGTACTTC
>TRBV15|TRBJ1-4|NA|NA
CATSRGDSSYEKLFF
TGTGCCACCAGCAGAGGAGATTCGAGTTATGAAAAACTGTTTTTT
>TRBV2|TRBJ1-2|NA|few
CASSARGGAAGYTF
TGTGCCAGCAGTGCGCGGGGGGGAGCTGCAGGCTACACCTTC
>TRBV11-2|TRBJ1-5|NA|once
CASSPGGVNQPQHF
TGTGCCAGCAGCCCGGGGGGGGTAAATCAGCCCCAGCATTTT
>TRBV4-3|TRBJ1-2|NA|NA
CASSQDSGFGGYTF
TGCGCCAGCAGCCAAGATAGCGGGTTTGGGGGCTACACCTTC
>TRBV6-1|TRBJ1-5|NA|NA
CASSEGEAIQPQHF
TGTGCCAGCAGTGAAGGTGAAGCCATTCAGCCCCAGCATTTT
>TRBV9|TRBJ2-7|NA|NA
CASSFSVDGTLAYEQYF
TGTGCCAGCAGCTTCTCAGTAGATGGGACTCTAGCCTACGAGCAGTACTTC
>TRBV19|TRBJ1-5|NA|NA
CASSMRSTTNTGQPQHF
TGTGCCAGTAGTATGCGTTCGACGACCAACACGGGACAGCCCCAGCATTTT
>TRBV11-2|TRBJ2-7|TRBD2|NA
CASGKRRGTSYEQYF
TGTGCCAGCGGCAAAAGGCGGGGGACCTCCTACGAGCAGTACTTC
>TRBV4-1|TRBJ2-3|TRBD2|once
CASSQVRAGADSSTDTQYF
TGCGCCAGCAGCCAAGTTCGAGCGGGGGCCGATTCTAGCACAGATACGCAGTATTTT
>TRBV18|TRBJ1-2|NA|NA
CASSPEFNGYTF
TGTGCCAGCTCCCCTGAGTTTAATGGCTACACCTTC
>TRBV6-6|TRBJ2-7|TRBD2|NA
CASSYGSGGPSYEQYF
TGTGCCAGCAGTTACGGTAGCGGGGGGCCCTCCTACGAGCAGTACTTC
>TRBV3-1/TRBV3-2|TRBJ1-1|NA|NA
CASSQDGMNTEAFF
TGTGCCAGCAGCCAAGACGGGATGAACACTGAAGCTTTCTTT
>TRBV19|TRBJ1-1|NA|NA
CASSILRVNTEAFF
TGTGCCAGTAGTATTTTGCGGGTGAACACTGAAGCTTTCTTT
>TRBV9|TRBJ1-2|NA|NA
CASSVGQDHYGYTF
TGTGCCAGCAGCGTAGGACAGGACCACTATGGCTACACCTTC
>TRBV18|TRBJ2-5|TRBD1|NA
CATQPTGGVETQYF
TGTGCCACACAACCGACAGGGGGCGTAGAGACCCAGTACTTC
>TRBV4-3|TRBJ1-2|NA|NA
CASSEGEANYGYTF
TGCGCCAGCAGCGAGGGAGAAGCTAACTATGGCTACACCTTC
>TRBV6-1|TRBJ1-3|NA|NA
CASSESSDTIYF
TGTGCCAGCAGTGAGAGCTCTGACACCATATATTTT
>TRBV5-4|TRBJ2-5|TRBD2|NA
CASSPTSGGTIETQYF
TGTGCCAGCAGCCCGACTAGCGGGGGGACCATAGAGACCCAGTACTTC
>TRBV20-1|TRBJ1-2|NA|few
CSATTGNGYTF
TGCAGTGCTACTACAGGAAATGGCTACACCTTC
>TRBV4-1|TRBJ2-5|TRBD2|NA
CASSRAGTSLEVETQYF
TGCGCCAGCAGCCGCGCCGGGACTAGCTTGGAGGTAGAGACCCAGTACTTC
>TRBV12-5|TRBJ2-7|TRBD1|NA
CASGLVLAGDSYEQYF
TGTGCTAGTGGTTTGGTACTGGCAGGGGACAGTTACGAGCAGTACTTC
>TRBV19|TRBJ1-3|NA|few
CASSIARWSGNTIYF
TGTGCCAGTAGTATAGCGCGGTGGTCCGGAAACACCATATATTTT
>TRBV7-9|TRBJ1-4|NA|NA
CASSPLGGATNEKLFF
TGTGCCAGCAGCCCCCTCGGGGGAGCAACTAATGAAAAACTGTTTTTT
>TRBV6-2/TRBV6-3|TRBJ2-2|NA|NA
CASSSPTDAGELFF
TGTGCCAGCAGCTCCCCGACAGATGCCGGGGAGCTGTTTTTT
>TRBV6-5|TRBJ2-7|TRBD1|NA
CASSRTGVYEQYF
TGTGCCAGCAGTCGGACAGGGGTCTACGAGCAGTACTTC
>TRBV5-6|TRBJ1-2|NA|NA
CASSLGSGKDYGYTF
TGTGCCAGCAGCTTAGGTTCAGGGAAGGACTATGGCTACACCTTC
>TRBV5-8|TRBJ1-1|NA|NA
CASSFLSGTRNTEAFF
TGTGCCAGCAGCTTCTTGTCCGGGACAAGAAACACTGAAGCTTTCTTT
>TRBV19|TRBJ2-3|NA|NA
CASSAGVTDTQYF
TGTGCCAGTAGTGCAGGGGTCACAGATACGCAGTATTTT
>TRBV6-6|TRBJ2-7|TRBD1|NA
CASRAGQGSSYEQYF
TGTGCCAGCAGAGCGGGACAGGGGAGCTCCTACGAGCAGTACTTC
>TRBV9|TRBJ1-1|TRBD1|NA
CASSGGQKNTEAFF
TGTGCCAGCAGCGGGGGACAGAAGAACACTGAAGCTTTCTTT
>TRBV23-1|TRBJ2-7|NA|NA
CASSQVPLSVVEQYF
TGCGCCAGCAGTCAGGTCCCCCTCTCAGTCGTGGAGCAGTACTTC
>TRBV12-3/TRBV12-4|TRBJ1-2|NA|NA
CASSLGGGNGYTF
TGTGCCAGCAGTCTAGGGGGGGGAAATGGCTACACCTTC
>TRBV19|TRBJ1-2|TRBD1|once
CASSPTGGYGYTF
TGTGCCAGTAGTCCCACAGGGGGCTATGGCTACACCTTC
>TRBV25-1|TRBJ1-3|TRBD1|NA
CASSPTGSGNTIYF
TGTGCCAGCAGTCCGACAGGGTCTGGAAACACCATATATTTT
>TRBV5-1|TRBJ1-1|NA|few
CASSYPRENTEAFF
TGCGCCAGCAGCTACCCCAGGGAGAACACTGAAGCTTTCTTT
>TRBV19|TRBJ2-1|TRBD2|NA
CASSIGGGAYNEQFF
TGTGCCAGTAGTATCGGCGGGGGGGCCTACAATGAGCAGTTCTTC
>TRBV3-1/TRBV3-2|TRBJ2-7|NA|NA
CASSLDTDYEQYF
TGTGCCAGCAGCTTAGACACGGACTACGAGCAGTACTTC
>TRBV18|TRBJ2-7|NA|NA
CASSPHPGGRYEQYF
TGTGCCAGCTCACCACATCCGGGGGGCAGGTACGAGCAGTACTTC
>TRBV3-1/TRBV3-2|TRBJ1-1|NA|few
CASSRGRSTEAFF
TGTGCCAGCAGCCGAGGCCGGAGCACTGAAGCTTTCTTT
>TRBV19|TRBJ2-6|NA|NA
CASRTHSFPPGANVLTF
TGTGCCAGTCGTACCCATAGCTTCCCCCCTGGGGCCAACGTCCTGACTTTC
>TRBV24-1|TRBJ2-3|TRBD2|NA
CATSDFLPAGGPGGTDTQYF
TGTGCCACCAGTGATTTTCTCCCAGCGGGGGGGCCCGGAGGCACAGATACGCAGTATTTT
>TRBV12-3/TRBV12-4|TRBJ1-3|TRBD1|NA
CASSDRDGNTIYF
TGTGCCAGCAGTGACAGGGACGGAAACACCATATATTTT
>TRBV4-3|TRBJ2-6|NA|NA
CASRQNRASGANVLTF
TGCGCCAGCAGGCAAAATCGAGCTTCTGGGGCCAACGTCCTGACTTTC
>TRBV5-1|TRBJ2-3|NA|once
CASSEGTSTDTQYF
TGCGCCAGCTCTGAGGGGACTAGCACAGATACGCAGTATTTT
>TRBV12-3/TRBV12-4|TRBJ2-7|TRBD1|NA
CASRGQGPHEQYF
TGTGCCAGCAGGGGACAGGGCCCGCACGAGCAGTACTTC
>TRBV23-1|TRBJ2-7|NA|once
CASSQLQGPGEQYF
TGCGCCAGCAGTCAATTACAGGGCCCCGGCGAGCAGTACTTC
>TRBV3-1/TRBV3-2|TRBJ2-7|NA|NA
CASSHDSDSYEQYF
TGTGCCAGCTCTCATGACAGCGACTCCTACGAGCAGTACTTC
>TRBV3-1/TRBV3-2|TRBJ2-1|NA|NA
CASSQDGTGEQFF
TGTGCCAGCAGCCAAGATGGAACGGGTGAGCAGTTCTTC
>TRBV10-1|TRBJ1-3|NA|NA
CASSERGDGTIYF
TGCGCCAGCAGTGAAAGGGGCGATGGCACCATATATTTT
>TRBV7-3|TRBJ2-7|NA|NA
CASSLSPGGIYEQYF
TGTGCCAGCAGCTTATCACCGGGGGGCATCTACGAGCAGTACTTC